Listed here is a single T cell receptor (beta chain). These data belong to a study of blood T cell repertoires in COVID-19. The germline V gene has CDR1 MNHEY and CDR2 SVGEGT. The length of the CDR3 is 16 residues. Trimming removed 6 bases at V and 4 bases at J, with 16 bases between. Clinical histories supplied by participants themselves formed the basis of cohort assignment. Cohort 3 recovered donors had two negative PCRs, clearance, or symptom resolution. Authors' data handling: Amplified reference gene primers provided the basis for estimating nucleated cell counts. Here immunoSEQ multiplex PCR was the method, and the copy in TCRdb shows in-frame clones only, minus some. V and J calls and clone size follow that table, whereas D and trimming were derived from the DNA. The sample shows about 160,000 clones, around 81% of them seen only once.

This TCR was sampled from a man aged 40-50 years who had recovered from COVID-19. The chain is built from TRBV6-2 or TRBV6-3 and TRBJ2-6; D is uncertain. The sample consisted of PBMCs or T cells enriched from blood (not recorded which). CDR3 amino acids: CASSPDITLGANVLTF. Written as DNA, the CDR3 is TGTGCCAGCAGCCCTGACATCACCCTCGGGGCCAACGTCCTGACTTTC.